Below, 14 T cell receptor beta chains from the same sample are listed, as sequenced in a study of blood T cell repertoires in COVID-19. The data were produced by immunoSEQ multiplex PCR, yet TCRdb's version contains in-frame clones alone and is incomplete. The sample carries approximately 230,000 clones, around four fifths recorded once. Material for sequencing was PBMCs or T cells enriched from blood (not recorded which). These TCRs come from a man aged 35-49 years who had recovered from COVID-19.

The V and J genes are TRBV11-1 and TRBJ2-5; 9 bases are shared with TRBD2. This CDR3 contains 15 residues. Germline V gene sequence: CDR1 SGHAT, CDR2 FQDESV (reference sequence). The J segment lost 5 bases and the V segment lost 2 bases, leaving 6 bases of the junction unmatched. CDR3 amino acids: CASSLTAGGGETQYF. As DNA, the CDR3 is TGTGCCAGCAGCTTAACAGCGGGAGGCGGCGAGACCCAGTACTTC.

The chain links TRBV5-8 to TRBJ1-6, with unresolved D. Trimming took off 4 bases at V and 6 bases at J, with 2 bases between the two ends. Germline V gene sequence: CDR1 SGHTS, CDR2 YDEGEE. CDR3 length: 11 residues. CDR3 DNA sequence: TGTGCCAGCAGCCTTAATTCACCCCTCCACTTT. It codes for CASSLNSPLHF.

The rearrangement links TRBV18 to TRBJ2-1, with 8 bases that match TRBD2. Trimming cost V 3 bases and J 0 bases; bases outside gene matches: 10. Germline V CDR1 and CDR2: KGHSH, LQKENI. The CDR3 is 18 amino acids. CDR3 DNA sequence: TGTGCCAGCTCACCCCTTCCAGCGGGGGTCAGCTCCTACAATGAGCAGTTCTTC. Its translation: CASSPLPAGVSSYNEQFF. Full variable domain (missing parts from reference TRBV18 and TRBJ2-1): NAGVMQNPRHLVRRRGQEARLRCSPMKGHSHVYWYRQLPEEGLKFMVYLQKENIIDESGMPKERFSAEFPKEGPSILRIQQVVRGDSAAYFCASSPLPAGVSSYNEQFFGPGTRLTVL.

V and J are TRBV7-8 and TRBJ2-5, with 13 bases that match TRBD2. The CDR3 spans 16 residues. CDR1 SGHVS and CDR2 FQNEAQ come from the germline V gene. V lost 4 bases, J lost 5 bases, and 7 bases stayed unmatched. Here the CDR3 reads CASSSRTSGGSETQYF. The CDR3 nucleotides are TGTGCCAGCAGCTCACGGACTAGCGGGGGAAGCGAGACCCAGTACTTC. The full variable domain, in which reference TRBV7-8 and TRBJ2-5 provide the parts outside the CDR3, is GAGVSQSPRYKVAKRGQDVALRCDPISGHVSLFWYQQALGQGPEFLTYFQNEAQLDKSGLPSDRFFAERPEGSVSTLKIQRTQQEDSAVYLCASSSRTSGGSETQYFGPGTRLLVL.

This rearrangement joins TRBV5-1 to TRBJ2-2; 10 bases map to TRBD2. The CDR3 spans 15 residues. Losses at the gene ends were 0 bases for V and 5 bases for J; bases not matched to a gene: 1. The germline V gene encodes CDR1 SGHRS and CDR2 YFSETQ. The CDR3: CASSLELAGTGELFF. The CDR3 DNA follows: TGCGCCAGCAGCTTGGAACTAGCGGGAACCGGGGAGCTGTTTTTT.

The chain combines TRBV5-4 with TRBJ2-7, with D maybe TRBD2 (6 bases). Trimming pared 1 base from V and 7 bases from J, leaving 12 bases between. This CDR3 contains 13 residues. Looked up from germline, CDR1 is SGHNT and CDR2 is YYREEE (reference sequence). The CDR3 reads CASSLIAAGEQYF. The DNA of the CDR3 is TGTGCCAGCAGCTTGATAGCTGCGGGGGAGCAGTACTTC.

This CDR3 reads CAWDRDTGNTIYF. The CDR3 DNA follows: TGTGCCTGGGACAGGGACACTGGAAACACCATATATTTT. This rearrangement joins TRBV30 to TRBJ1-3; 7 bases are shared with TRBD1. This CDR3 comprises 13 residues. Germline trimming cut 5 bases from V and 2 bases from J; bases unmatched to any gene: 3. Germline V lookup: CDR1 GTSNPN, CDR2 SVGIG (reference sequence).

The V gene is TRBV5-3, the J gene TRBJ2-1; D is perhaps TRBD1 (6 bases). TRBV5-3 is an ORF; its function is uncertain. V was clipped by 5 bases and J by 6 bases, with 12 bases between them. The CDR3 loop spans 13 amino acids. The CDR3, as DNA: TGTGCCAGAAGGTGGGACAACCCCAATGAGCAGTTCTTC. Its translation: CARRWDNPNEQFF.

This clone was observed a handful of times. CDR3 sequence reads: CASSPLTGYEGYTF. The CDR3 DNA sequence: TGTGCCAGCAGCCCATTGACAGGGTATGAAGGCTACACCTTC. The rearrangement uses TRBV3-1 (or the pseudogene TRBV3-2) and TRBJ1-2; TRBD1 matches 7 bases. The germline V gene has CDR1 LGHDT and CDR2 YNNKEL (reference sequence). Germline trimming cut 4 bases from V and 8 bases from J; bases unmatched to any gene: 10. The length of the CDR3 is 14 residues.

The chain carries TRBV19 and TRBJ1-5, with 8 bases matching TRBD1. The germline V gene encodes CDR1 LNHDA and CDR2 SQIVND (reference sequence). The CDR3 runs to 16 residues. With V trimmed by 5 bases and J by 2 bases, 8 bases remained unmatched. CDR3 in amino acids: CASSLFGQGGNQPQHF. The CDR3 nucleotides read TGTGCCAGTAGTCTTTTCGGACAGGGAGGCAATCAGCCCCAGCATTTT.

The chain employs TRBV18 and TRBJ1-1; no reliable D call. V was trimmed by 5 bases and J by 5 bases, leaving 15 bases between them. The germline V gene has CDR1 KGHSH and CDR2 LQKENI. This CDR3 has 14 residues. The CDR3 sequence: CASSVSDTETEAFF. The CDR3 DNA reads TGTGCCAGCTCAGTCTCGGATACGGAGACTGAAGCTTTCTTT.

The chain is built from TRBV5-8 and TRBJ2-7, with D possibly matching TRBD1 (6 bases). This CDR3 comprises 16 residues. Trimming stripped 0 bases from V and 0 bases from J, with 13 bases between. Germline CDR1 and CDR2: SGHTS and YDEGEE. CDR3 region: CASSLVGGRNSYEQYF. Written as DNA, the CDR3 is TGTGCCAGCAGCTTGGTTGGGGGCCGAAACTCCTACGAGCAGTACTTC.

The chain uses TRBV2 and TRBJ1-5; 7 bases line up with TRBD1. Looked up from germline, CDR1 is SNHLY and CDR2 is FYNNEI. The CDR3 is 15 amino acids. J gave up 5 bases and V 8 bases, and 12 bases lay outside the gene matches. The CDR3 here is CASRKEGGEHQPQHF. The CDR3 bases are TGTGCCAGCCGAAAGGAAGGGGGCGAACATCAGCCCCAGCATTTT. Supplemented by reference TRBV2 and TRBJ1-5, the full variable domain reads EPEVTQTPSHQVTQMGQEVILRCVPISNHLYFYWYRQILGQKVEFLVSFYNNEISEKSEIFDDQFSVERPDGSNFTLKIRSTKLEDSAMYFCASRKEGGEHQPQHFGDGTRLSIL.

The CDR3 reads CASSQLEDTQYF. The CDR3 DNA reads TGTGCCAGCAGCCAACTAGAGGACACGCAGTATTTT. The chain couples TRBV5-6 to TRBJ2-3; D may be TRBD2 (5 bases). This CDR3 has 12 amino acids. The V end was cut by 4 bases, the J end by 9 bases, with 12 bases between. CDR1 and CDR2 from the germline V gene are SGHDT and YYEEEE.